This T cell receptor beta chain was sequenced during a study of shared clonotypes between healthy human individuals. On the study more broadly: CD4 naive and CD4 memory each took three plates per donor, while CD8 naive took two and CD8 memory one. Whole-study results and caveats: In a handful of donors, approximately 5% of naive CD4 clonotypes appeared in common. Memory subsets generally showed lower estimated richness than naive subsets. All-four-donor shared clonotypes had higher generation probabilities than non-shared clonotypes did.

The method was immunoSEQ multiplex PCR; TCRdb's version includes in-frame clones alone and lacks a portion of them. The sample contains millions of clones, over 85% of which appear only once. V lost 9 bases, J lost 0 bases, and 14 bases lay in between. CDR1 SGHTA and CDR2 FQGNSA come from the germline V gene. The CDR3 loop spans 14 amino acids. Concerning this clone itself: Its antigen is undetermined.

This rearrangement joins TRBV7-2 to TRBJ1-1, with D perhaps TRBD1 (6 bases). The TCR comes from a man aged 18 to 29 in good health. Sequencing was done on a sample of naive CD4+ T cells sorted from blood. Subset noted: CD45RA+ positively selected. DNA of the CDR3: TGTGCCAGTAAACTACAGGGTCTGAACACTGAAGCTTTCTTT. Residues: CASKLQGLNTEAFF.